This TCR beta chain was profiled in a study of identical twins. This clonotype was seen a few times. CDR1 MGHRA and CDR2 YSYEKL come from the germline V gene. This CDR3 has 16 amino acids. Trimming cost V 0 bases and J 0 bases, with 10 bases left between them. MiXCR, applied by TCRdb to the 5' RACE reads, yields one record per CDR3 protein. Found here are 350,000 to 400,000 distinct CDR3 sequences, approximately 8.7% of them singletons; the top ten hold around 8.6%. V usage is TRBV4-1 and J usage is TRBJ2-3; D perhaps matches TRBD1 (5 bases). What was sequenced was naive T cells sorted from blood. This TCR was recovered from a woman in her forties or fifties in good health. CDR3 bases: TGCGCCAGCAGCCAAGATCCAGCAGGGAGCACAGATACGCAGTATTTT. Translated: CASSQDPAGSTDTQYF.